This record concerns one T cell receptor beta chain sequence. What it binds is unknown. Using immunoSEQ multiplex PCR, the repertoire was profiled, and TCRdb retains in-frame clones only, with some absent. The data contain about 120,000 clones, around 92% of them singletons. This sample is drawn from a study of T cell responses to AZD1222 COVID-19 vaccine. Overall study context: Pooling was applied to second doses at about 4 or about 12 weeks.

Germline lookup yields CDR1 SGHNT and CDR2 YYREEE (reference sequence). After removal of 4 bases from V and 6 bases from J, the junction contained 4 bases not matched to a gene. The CDR3 is 12 residues long. Points from the study as a whole: Repertoires were sampled only after the peak T cell response. In the spike-specific TCR repertoire, nearly half reportedly target unmutated variant regions.

Specimen: peripheral blood, collected on day 0 of AZD1222 vaccination. This chain uses TRBV5-4 with TRBJ2-7, with 7 bases aligning to TRBD2. This clonotype was sampled from an adult in good health. The CDR3 region is CASSQGEGEQYF. CDR3 DNA sequence: TGTGCCAGCAGCCAAGGGGAGGGCGAGCAGTACTTC.